The clone carrying this TCR beta chain has a count of ten or more. Antigen unknown. TCRdb recomputed calls from the PCR reads with MiXCR, one row per CDR3 protein. The data contain around 460,000 distinct CDR3 sequences, around 23% of them singletons. This sample was taken from a study of molecular identifiers for immune sequencing clone quantification. Input for naive CD8 libraries was about 17,000 to 1,100,000 sorted cells; the RNA fraction used was 10%, 30% or 50%. V was clipped by 3 bases and J by 1 base, with 6 bases between them. This CDR3 region has 13 residues. CDR1 is MDHEN, CDR2 SYDVKM, per germline. Study results and limitations: Detecting spiked Jurkat TCR RNA from one cell among 1 million or so naive cells was reportedly possible.

Sequencing used naive CD8+ T cells from blood, with Jurkat cell RNA spiked in. The subset is: FACS-sorted CD8+CD4-CCR7+CD45RA+ naive T cells. The V call is TRBV28, the J call TRBJ1-1; no definite D call. The receptor's source is a human donor in good health. Some libraries in this study had Jurkat cell RNA spiked in. The CDR3 sequence: CASSFQGNTEAFF. Written as DNA, the CDR3 is TGTGCCAGCAGTTTTCAAGGGAACACTGAAGCTTTCTTT.